Below are 21 T cell receptor beta chains sequenced from a single sample in a study of CD8+CD57+ T cells in acquired aplastic anemia. Profiling of TCR beta VDJ combinations and CDR3 sequences used genomic DNA as template. Each CDR3 protein gets one entry after TCRdb re-called the reads with MiXCR. This repertoire shows about 110,000 distinct CDR3 sequences, around 49% found once; its top ten account for roughly 34%. Sequencing was done on a sample of sorted CD4+, CD8+, or CD8+CD57+ T cells (not recorded which) from PBMCs. Receptor source: a human donor in good health, serving as a control.

This clonotype showed up just a few times. V is TRBV2 and J is TRBJ1-1; D is ambiguous. The CDR3 has 11 amino acids. The germline V gene has CDR1 SNHLY and CDR2 FYNNEI. Trimming stripped 8 bases from V and 3 bases from J, with 7 bases between. CDR3 bases: TGTGCCAGCTACCGTCACACTGAAGCTTTCTTT. It codes for CASYRHTEAFF.

V is TRBV10-3 and J is TRBJ1-1; D may be TRBD1 (6 bases). The CDR3 is 14 residues long. The ends were cut back, 3 bases at V and 5 bases at J, with 13 bases in the middle. Germline V CDR1 and CDR2: ENHRY, SYGVKD. The CDR3 loop is CAISEQGLGTEAFF. As DNA, the CDR3 is TGTGCCATCAGTGAACAGGGATTGGGGACTGAAGCTTTCTTT.

This clonotype was seen only a few times. This clone may be a read error of a much larger clone one base away. This sequence joins TRBV5-6 and TRBJ1-2, with D possibly matching TRBD1 (5 bases). This CDR3 contains 16 residues. Germline CDR1 is SGHDT and CDR2 is YYEEEE. The CDR3 DNA follows: TGTGCCAGCCGCTTGCTAGGGGCGCCTGGGAACTATGGCTACACCTTC. Its protein product is CASRLLGAPGNYGYTF.

The chain couples TRBV24-1 to TRBJ2-2; TRBD2 matches at 9 bases. Germline assignment: CDR1 KGHDR and CDR2 SFDVKD. Unmatched junction bases numbered 5, after V lost 3 bases and J lost 1 base. The CDR3 covers 17 residues. For the CDR3, the DNA is TGTGCCACCAGTGATCCAAGACTAGCGGAGAACACCGGGGAGCTGTTTTTT. The encoded protein is CATSDPRLAENTGELFF.

This clonotype has ten or more counts. This chain connects TRBV12-3 or TRBV12-4 to TRBJ2-7; D gene unclear. The CDR3 is 12 residues long. Trimming removed 5 bases from V and 4 bases from J, with 9 bases in between. CDR3 DNA: TGTGCCAGCAGTATCGGAGCTTACGAGCAGTACTTC. It codes for CASSIGAYEQYF.

This clonotype has a count of ten or more. The rearrangement uses TRBV9 and TRBJ2-1; 7 bases agree with TRBD1. CDR3 length: 14 amino acids. Losses at the gene ends were 0 bases for V and 4 bases for J; bases not matched to a gene: 1. Germline V lookup: CDR1 SGDLS, CDR2 YYNGEE. The CDR3 is CASSVGDSYNEQFF. In DNA, the CDR3 is TGTGCCAGCAGCGTAGGGGACAGTTACAATGAGCAGTTCTTC.

This clonotype was observed at least ten times. V is TRBV19 and J is TRBJ1-1; 8 positions match TRBD1. The CDR3 is 16 residues long. The V and J ends lost 5 bases and 2 bases, in that order; junction bases with no gene match: 10. Germline loops: CDR1 LNHDA, CDR2 SQIVND (reference sequence). CDR3: CASSHQGAFGNTEAFF. As DNA, the CDR3 is TGTGCCAGTAGTCACCAGGGGGCGTTCGGAAACACTGAAGCTTTCTTT.

Ten or more counts support this clonotype. The J gene is TRBJ2-7, the V gene TRBV7-9; D is unclear. The CDR3 totals 12 residues. Germline V lookup: CDR1 SEHNR, CDR2 FQNEAQ (reference sequence). V was shortened by 5 bases and J by 5 bases, with 10 bases between the two germline ends. This CDR3 is CASSQRFDEQYF. For the CDR3, the DNA is TGTGCCAGCAGCCAAAGGTTCGACGAGCAGTACTTC.

This chain joins TRBV25-1 and TRBJ2-3, with TRBD2 matching 10 bases. This CDR3 comprises 16 residues. Losses at the gene ends were 4 bases for V and 3 bases for J; bases not matched to a gene: 7. CDR1 is MGHDK, CDR2 SYGVNS, per germline. CDR3 residues: CASSALAGDGTDTQYF. CDR3 in DNA: TGTGCCAGCAGTGCCCTAGCGGGAGACGGAACAGATACGCAGTATTTT.

This clonotype was recorded a few times. A much larger clone lies one base from this, so it may be a read error. The CDR3 ends on some other residue instead of the conserved phenylalanine or tryptophan, so this is likely a read error. V usage is TRBV19 and J usage is TRBJ2-7; 8 nucleotides align to TRBD1. Germline-derived CDR1 and CDR2 are LNHDA and SQIVND (reference sequence). This CDR3 contains 18 residues. V was clipped by 6 bases and J by 3 bases; unmatched bases: 19. This CDR3 reads CASSPTGGRDRTIYEQYL. The CDR3 DNA sequence: TGTGCCAGTAGCCCCACAGGGGGACGGGACAGGACCATCTACGAGCAGTACCTC.

J is TRBJ1-1 and V is TRBV7-2; a weak D match, TRBD1 (5 bases). CDR1 and CDR2 (germline): SGHTA, FQGNSA. The CDR3 loop spans 13 amino acids. The V end was cut by 3 bases, the J end by 4 bases, with 9 bases between. CDR3 DNA: TGTGCCAGCAGCTTTCGACAGTCCACTGAAGCTTTCTTT. Amino acids: CASSFRQSTEAFF.

V is TRBV25-1 and J is TRBJ2-1, with TRBD2 matching 8 bases. The V and J ends lost 6 bases and 9 bases, in that order; junction bases with no gene match: 13. The germline gives CDR1 MGHDK, CDR2 SYGVNS. This CDR3 contains 15 residues. The CDR3: CASSWTSRTWGEQFF. CDR3 bases: TGTGCCAGCAGCTGGACTAGCCGGACATGGGGTGAGCAGTTCTTC.

The genes are TRBV24-1 and TRBJ2-7; tentatively, D is TRBD2 (7 bases). The CDR3 contains 15 residues. In germline, CDR1 is KGHDR, CDR2 SFDVKD. V dropped 5 bases and J dropped 4 bases, with 17 bases sitting between them. The CDR3 bases are TGTGCCACCAGTGCCATGGGGGGGGCGAATTACGAGCAGTACTTC. This gives the protein CATSAMGGANYEQYF.

The rearrangement joins TRBV7-2 to TRBJ1-2; TRBD1 matches at 7 bases. V was clipped by 4 bases and J by 4 bases; unmatched bases: 9. Germline V gene data show CDR1 as SGHTA and CDR2 as FQGNSA. The CDR3 spans 15 residues. CDR3 region: CASSSRGGGSYGYTF. The CDR3 bases are TGTGCCAGCAGCTCCCGTGGAGGGGGCAGCTATGGCTACACCTTC.

The gene calls are TRBV25-1 and TRBJ1-2; D may be TRBD1 (6 bases). The CDR3 consists of 14 residues. Germline CDR1 is MGHDK and CDR2 is SYGVNS. Trimming stripped 4 bases from V and 4 bases from J, with 13 bases between. CDR3 DNA sequence: TGTGCCAGCAGTGGGGGGGGGCTCTTCTATGGCTACACCTTC. Protein product: CASSGGGLFYGYTF.

The table lists this clonotype with a few counts. This chain connects TRBV15 to TRBJ1-2; unclear D gene. The CDR3 length is 13 residues. Between the trimmed V and J ends, which lost 0 bases and 6 bases, there was a span of 8 bases. Looked up from germline, CDR1 is LNHNV and CDR2 is YYDKDF (reference sequence). The CDR3 DNA is TGTGCCACCAGCAGAGATCTGGTGGATGGCTACACCTTC. Translating gives CATSRDLVDGYTF.

This clonotype has more than one count but fewer than ten. The chain uses TRBV29-1 and TRBJ2-1, with 7 bases aligning to TRBD2. V lost 7 bases to trimming and J lost 7 bases; unmatched junction nucleotides: 1. CDR3 length equals 10 residues. Germline V gene lookup returns CDR1 SQVTM and CDR2 ANQGSEA. CDR3 in amino acids: CSAGGNEQFF. CDR3 nucleotide sequence: TGCAGCGCCGGGGGGAATGAGCAGTTCTTC.

This clonotype was counted only a few times. This chain links TRBV2 with TRBJ2-3; no definite D call. The CDR3 extends over 14 amino acids. V lost 2 bases, J lost 2 bases, and 8 bases lay in between. The germline V gene has CDR1 SNHLY and CDR2 FYNNEI. CDR3 sequence (DNA): TGTGCCAGCAGTGAACAGTTGGACACAGATACGCAGTATTTT. As protein: CASSEQLDTDTQYF.

This clonotype was recorded a few times. V gene TRBV2 combines with J gene TRBJ2-7; 8 nucleotides agree with TRBD1. This CDR3 contains 14 residues. The trim removed 3 bases at V and 3 bases at J, leaving 4 bases unmatched. Germline V gene lookup returns CDR1 SNHLY and CDR2 FYNNEI. The CDR3 reads CASSDQDRDYEQYF. CDR3 sequence (DNA): TGTGCCAGCAGTGACCAGGACAGGGACTACGAGCAGTACTTC. The whole variable domain, filled in from reference TRBV2 and TRBJ2-7, reads EPEVTQTPSHQVTQMGQEVILRCVPISNHLYFYWYRQILGQKVEFLVSFYNNEISEKSEIFDDQFSVERPDGSNFTLKIRSTKLEDSAMYFCASSDQDRDYEQYFGPGTRLTVT.

This clonotype was seen ten or more times. V usage is TRBV7-2 and J usage is TRBJ1-1, with D possibly matching TRBD1 (6 bases). V was trimmed by 11 bases and J by 4 bases, leaving 14 bases between them. Per the germline V gene, CDR1 is SGHTA and CDR2 is FQGNSA. This CDR3 has 12 amino acids. This CDR3 is CAESDRSTEAFF. CDR3 sequence (DNA): TGTGCCGAGAGTGACAGGTCCACTGAAGCTTTCTTT.

Comments on this clonotype: Germline and junction disagree at one end, which may indicate a read error. The chain has TRBV9 and TRBJ1-4, with 7 nucleotides matching TRBD1. Germline V gene sequence: CDR1 SGDLS, CDR2 YYNGEE. The CDR3 has 14 residues. The CDR3 sequence: CVSSVAGGDEKLLF. The CDR3 DNA reads as TGTGTCAGCAGCGTAGCAGGGGGAGATGAAAAACTGCTTTTT.